This T cell receptor beta chain was identified in a study of identical twins. Findings of the study overall: In cord blood, abundant beta clonotypes had fewer insertions; memory showed no trend.

TCRdb passed the 5' RACE reads through MiXCR, listing each CDR3 protein once. The sample yields approximately 670,000 distinct CDR3 sequences, over 5% seen once. The germline V gene encodes CDR1 SEHNR and CDR2 FQNEAQ (reference sequence). The CDR3 runs to 15 residues. Trimming left V 0 bases short and J 1 base short, with 9 bases between. This clonotype came up many times. Its antigen is undetermined. There were only healthy Caucasians among the donors. This clonotype originated in a man between 18 and 35 years old in good health. The material sequenced was naive T cells sorted from blood. The V gene is TRBV7-9, the J gene TRBJ1-1; D is unclear. CDR3 amino acids: CASSLALPGNTEAFF. The CDR3 DNA reads as TGTGCCAGCAGCTTAGCCCTGCCGGGGAACACTGAAGCTTTCTTT.